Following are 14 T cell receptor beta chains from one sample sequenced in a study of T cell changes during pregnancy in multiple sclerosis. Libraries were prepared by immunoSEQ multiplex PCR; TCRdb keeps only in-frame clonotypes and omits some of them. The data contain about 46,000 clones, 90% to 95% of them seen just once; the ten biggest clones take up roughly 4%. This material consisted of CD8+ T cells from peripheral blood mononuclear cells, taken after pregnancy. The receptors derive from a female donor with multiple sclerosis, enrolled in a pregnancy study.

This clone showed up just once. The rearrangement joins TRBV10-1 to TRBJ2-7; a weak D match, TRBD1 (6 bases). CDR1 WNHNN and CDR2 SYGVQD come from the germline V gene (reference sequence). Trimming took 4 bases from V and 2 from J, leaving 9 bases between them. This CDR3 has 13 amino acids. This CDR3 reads CASSATGTYEQYF. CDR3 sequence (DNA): TGCGCCAGCAGTGCCACAGGGACCTACGAGCAGTACTTC.

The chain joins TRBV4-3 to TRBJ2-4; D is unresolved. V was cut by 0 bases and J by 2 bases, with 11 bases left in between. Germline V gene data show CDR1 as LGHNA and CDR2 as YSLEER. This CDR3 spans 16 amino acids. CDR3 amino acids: CASSQDRRGSKNIQYF. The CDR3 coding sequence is TGCGCCAGCAGCCAAGATCGAAGAGGATCCAAAAACATTCAGTACTTC.

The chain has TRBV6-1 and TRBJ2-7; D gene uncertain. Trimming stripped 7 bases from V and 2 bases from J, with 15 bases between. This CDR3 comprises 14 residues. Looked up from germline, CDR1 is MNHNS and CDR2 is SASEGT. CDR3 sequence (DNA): TGTGCCAGCACCTACGAACTCCGCGCCTACGAGCAGTACTTC. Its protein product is CASTYELRAYEQYF.

This CDR3 reads CAISKGQTRHEQYF. The DNA of the CDR3 is TGTGCCATCAGCAAGGGACAGACTCGACACGAGCAGTACTTC. The rearrangement uses TRBV10-3 and TRBJ2-7; 7 nucleotides agree with TRBD1. The CDR3 is 14 amino acids. J gave up 5 bases and V 6 bases, and 10 bases lay outside the gene matches. In germline, CDR1 is ENHRY, CDR2 SYGVKD.

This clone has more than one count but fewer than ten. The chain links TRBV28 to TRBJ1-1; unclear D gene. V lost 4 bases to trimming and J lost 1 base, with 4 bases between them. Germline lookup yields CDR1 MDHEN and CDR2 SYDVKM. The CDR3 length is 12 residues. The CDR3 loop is CASSYGNTEAFF. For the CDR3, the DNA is TGTGCCAGCAGTTACGGGAACACTGAAGCTTTCTTT.

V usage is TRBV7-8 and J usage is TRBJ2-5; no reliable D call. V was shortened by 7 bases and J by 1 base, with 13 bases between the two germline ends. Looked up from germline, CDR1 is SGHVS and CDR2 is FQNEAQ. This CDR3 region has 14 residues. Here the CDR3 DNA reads TGTGCCAGCACCCCGAGAGAGGCCCAAGAGACCCAGTACTTC. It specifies CASTPREAQETQYF.

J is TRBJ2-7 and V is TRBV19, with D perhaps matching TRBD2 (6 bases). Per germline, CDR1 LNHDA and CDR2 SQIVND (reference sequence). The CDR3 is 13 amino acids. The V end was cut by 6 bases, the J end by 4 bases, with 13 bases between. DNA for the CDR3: TGTGCCAGTAGCGGCGGAGGGTGGTACGAGCAGTACTTC. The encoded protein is CASSGGGWYEQYF.

DNA of the CDR3: TGTGCCACCCGAGGGACTAATGAAAAACTGTTTTTT. Protein product: CATRGTNEKLFF. The chain carries TRBV10-3 and TRBJ1-4, with unresolved D. V lost 10 bases, J lost 2 bases, and 8 bases lay in between. The V gene's germline CDR1 is ENHRY and CDR2 SYGVKD. This CDR3 has 12 amino acids.

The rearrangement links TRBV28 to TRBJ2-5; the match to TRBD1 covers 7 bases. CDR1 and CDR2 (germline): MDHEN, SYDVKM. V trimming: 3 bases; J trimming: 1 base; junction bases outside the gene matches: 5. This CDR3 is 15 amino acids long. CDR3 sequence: CASSFPGQSQETQYF. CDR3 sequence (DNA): TGTGCCAGCAGTTTCCCGGGACAGTCCCAAGAGACCCAGTACTTC.

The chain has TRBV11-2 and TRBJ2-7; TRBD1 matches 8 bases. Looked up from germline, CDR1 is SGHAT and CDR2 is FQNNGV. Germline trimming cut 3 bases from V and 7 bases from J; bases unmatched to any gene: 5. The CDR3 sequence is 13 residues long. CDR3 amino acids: CASSFTGGNEQYF. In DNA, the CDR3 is TGTGCCAGCAGCTTTACAGGGGGTAATGAGCAGTACTTC.

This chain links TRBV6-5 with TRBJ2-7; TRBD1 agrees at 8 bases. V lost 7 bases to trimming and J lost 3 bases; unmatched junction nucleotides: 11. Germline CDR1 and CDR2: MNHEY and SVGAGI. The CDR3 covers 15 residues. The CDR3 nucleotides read TGTGCCAGCAAACCGTTCTCGGGGACAGGCTACGAGCAGTACTTC. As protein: CASKPFSGTGYEQYF.

CDR3 residues: CASSLGGLGVPNEQYF. The CDR3 DNA is TGTGCCAGCAGCTTAGGGGGACTAGGAGTTCCTAACGAGCAGTACTTC. The chain carries TRBV13 and TRBJ2-7, with 8 bases identical to TRBD2. Trimming cost V 0 bases and J 5 bases; bases outside gene matches: 9. CDR3 size: 16 residues. Per the germline V gene, CDR1 is PRHDT and CDR2 is FYEKMQ (reference sequence).

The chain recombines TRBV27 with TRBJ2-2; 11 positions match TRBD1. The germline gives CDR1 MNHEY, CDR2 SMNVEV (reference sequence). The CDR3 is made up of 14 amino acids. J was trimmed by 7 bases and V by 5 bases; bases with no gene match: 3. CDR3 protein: CASSGQGAVGELFF. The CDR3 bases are TGTGCCAGCAGTGGACAGGGGGCGGTCGGGGAGCTGTTTTTT.

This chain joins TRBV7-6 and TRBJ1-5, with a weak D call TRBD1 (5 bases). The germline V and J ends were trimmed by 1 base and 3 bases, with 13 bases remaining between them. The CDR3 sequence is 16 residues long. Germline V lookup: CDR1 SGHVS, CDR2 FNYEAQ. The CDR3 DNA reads TGTGCCAGCAGCTTAGGCGGTCCGGGGGTCAATCAGCCCCAGCATTTT. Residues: CASSLGGPGVNQPQHF.